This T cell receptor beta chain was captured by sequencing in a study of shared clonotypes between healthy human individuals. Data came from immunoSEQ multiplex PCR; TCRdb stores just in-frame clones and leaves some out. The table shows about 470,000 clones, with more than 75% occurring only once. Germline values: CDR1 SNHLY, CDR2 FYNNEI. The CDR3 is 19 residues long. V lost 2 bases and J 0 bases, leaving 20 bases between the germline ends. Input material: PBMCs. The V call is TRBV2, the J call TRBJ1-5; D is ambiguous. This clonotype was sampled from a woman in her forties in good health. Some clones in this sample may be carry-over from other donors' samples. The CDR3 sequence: CASSETILAAVYSNQPQHF. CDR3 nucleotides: TGTGCCAGCAGTGAAACTATTCTAGCGGCGGTATATAGCAATCAGCCCCAGCATTTT.